Below, 16 T cell receptor beta chains from the same sample are listed, as sequenced in a study of Graves' ophthalmopathy and Graves' hyperthyroidism. TCR beta CDR3 regions were amplified from RNA transcripts. The first-round RT-PCR employed HTBI primers together with the Qiagen OneStep RT-PCR kit. A multiplex PCR was then performed as the second round. TCRdb passed the multiplex PCR reads through MiXCR, listing each CDR3 protein once. This table holds around 1,200,000 distinct CDR3 sequences, roughly two fifths found once. The sequencing input was peripheral blood or thyroid tissue (not recorded which). The origin of the receptors is an adult man with Graves' hyperthyroidism.

At least ten counts were recorded for this clonotype. This chain links TRBV5-1 with TRBJ1-4, with a tentative D call TRBD1 (5 bases). CDR3 length equals 13 residues. Trimming pared 5 bases from V and 3 bases from J, leaving 8 bases between. CDR1 and CDR2 from the germline V gene are SGHRS and YFSETQ. The CDR3 region has the DNA TGCGCCAGCAGGCCAGGGTCTAATGAAAAACTGTTTTTT. Its translation: CASRPGSNEKLFF. The full variable domain, in which reference TRBV5-1 and TRBJ1-4 provide the parts outside the CDR3, is KAGVTQTPRYLIKTRGQQVTLSCSPISGHRSVSWYQQTPGQGLQFLFEYFSETQRNKGNFPGRFSGRQFSNSRSEMNVSTLELGDSALYLCASRPGSNEKLFFGSGTQLSVL.

This chain uses TRBV7-4 with TRBJ2-5; the match to TRBD1 covers 9 bases. The CDR3 is 13 amino acids. V lost 6 bases to trimming and J lost 9 bases; unmatched junction nucleotides: 8. Germline V lookup: CDR1 SGHVT, CDR2 SQSDAQ. The DNA for the CDR3 is TGTGCCAGCAGGACAGGGGGTACTCAGCCCCAGTACTTC. Residues: CASRTGGTQPQYF.

The sample holds a few counts of this clonotype. The chain combines TRBV12-3 or TRBV12-4 with TRBJ1-3, with a possible D match to TRBD1 (6 bases). The CDR3 is 15 residues long. The V end was cut by 6 bases, the J end by 2 bases, with 14 bases between. In DNA form, the CDR3 reads TGTGCCAGCAGAAACAGGGTTGAGACTGGAAACACCATATATTTT. Amino acids: CASRNRVETGNTIYF.

This clonotype appeared a few times. CDR3 bases: TGTGCCACCCGACAGTTTGGTGCGGGACCATCGCACTACGAGCAGTACTTC. It encodes CATRQFGAGPSHYEQYF. V and J are TRBV7-6 and TRBJ2-7, with a tentative D call TRBD2 (6 bases). The CDR3 contains 17 residues. V dropped 10 bases and J dropped 3 bases, with 28 bases sitting between them. Germline CDR1 SGHVS, CDR2 FNYEAQ.

This clonotype was seen more than once but under ten times. The chain links TRBV4-1 to TRBJ2-6; D gene ambiguous. The CDR3 is made up of 16 amino acids. Trimming left V 1 base short and J 3 bases short, with 10 bases between. CDR1 is MGHRA and CDR2 is YSYEKL in the germline V gene. As DNA, the CDR3 is TGCGCCAGCAGCCAAGGAATCAGTGGTGGGGCCAACGTCCTGACTTTC. It encodes CASSQGISGGANVLTF.

This clonotype was seen many times. The chain carries TRBV2 and TRBJ1-6; D is uncertain. The CDR3 has 14 residues. Looked up from germline, CDR1 is SNHLY and CDR2 is FYNNEI. Trimming removed 8 bases from V and 7 bases from J, with 15 bases in between. The chain's CDR3 is CASATGRLNSPLHF. The CDR3 nucleotides read TGTGCCAGCGCTACCGGACGACTGAATTCACCCCTCCACTTT.

This clonotype has a count of ten or more. The chain is built from TRBV19 and TRBJ1-5, with D perhaps matching TRBD1 (6 bases). V lost 5 bases to trimming and J lost 15 bases, with 23 bases between them. The CDR3 is 14 amino acids. Germline CDR1 is LNHDA and CDR2 is SQIVND (reference sequence). The CDR3 DNA is TGTGCCAGTAGTCCCCAACAGGGCCAGTCCGCCCCGCATTTT. Translation gives CASSPQQGQSAPHF.

The genes are TRBV7-9 and TRBJ1-4, with a weak D call TRBD1 (5 bases). CDR3 length: 14 residues. Germline CDR1 reads SEHNR; CDR2 reads FQNEAQ (reference sequence). Trimming took off 3 bases at V and 7 bases at J, with 12 bases between the two ends. The CDR3: CASSFPSGGEKLFF. In nucleotides, the CDR3 is TGTGCCAGCAGCTTCCCTAGCGGGGGTGAAAAACTGTTTTTT.

This clonotype has at least ten counts. The chain couples TRBV12-3 or TRBV12-4 to TRBJ1-1; 8 nucleotides line up with TRBD1. This CDR3 contains 13 residues. V gave up 8 bases and J gave up 3 bases; unmatched junction bases: 5. The CDR3 sequence: CASLNRGDTEAFF. CDR3 DNA: TGTGCCAGCTTGAACAGGGGGGACACTGAAGCTTTCTTT.

V and J are TRBV29-1 and TRBJ1-1, with 7 bases identical to TRBD1. CDR3 length equals 15 residues. The J segment lost 2 bases and the V segment lost 4 bases, leaving 10 bases of the junction unmatched. The V gene's germline CDR1 is SQVTM and CDR2 ANQGSEA. This CDR3 reads CSVARGRGHNTEAFF. The CDR3 bases are TGCAGCGTTGCAAGGGGGCGGGGTCATAACACTGAAGCTTTCTTT.

This clonotype was recorded a few times. The chain combines TRBV4-1 with TRBJ2-2; 7 bases are shared with TRBD2. Germline CDR1 MGHRA, CDR2 YSYEKL. This CDR3 spans 14 amino acids. V lost 3 bases, J lost 4 bases, and 2 bases stayed unmatched. The CDR3 is CASSHGEGTGELFF. The CDR3 coding sequence is TGCGCCAGCAGCCATGGGGAGGGCACCGGGGAGCTGTTTTTT.

This clonotype came up many times. This chain connects TRBV15 to TRBJ1-3; no firm D call. V gave up 0 bases and J gave up 2 bases, with 8 bases separating them. The CDR3 covers 15 residues. Per germline, CDR1 LNHNV and CDR2 YYDKDF (reference sequence). For the CDR3, the DNA is TGTGCCACCAGCAGAGATGTTGGTGCTGGAAACACCATATATTTT. This codes for CATSRDVGAGNTIYF.

This clonotype was counted only a few times. V and J are TRBV19 and TRBJ1-1, with D hard to call. V was clipped by 3 bases and J by 0 bases, with 11 bases between them. Germline lookup yields CDR1 LNHDA and CDR2 SQIVND (reference sequence). The CDR3 sequence is 15 residues long. CDR3 residues: CASSIGVLMNTEAFF. The CDR3 region has the DNA TGTGCCAGTAGTATTGGGGTGTTGATGAACACTGAAGCTTTCTTT.

Comment on this clonotype: The junction shows a germline mismatch at one end, possibly a read error. This chain uses TRBV7-2 with TRBJ1-2; D is undetermined. Germline loops: CDR1 SGHTA, CDR2 FQGNSA. The CDR3 is made up of 16 amino acids. The CDR3 region has the DNA TGCGCCAGCAGCCAAGGTGAGGATTTGACGGTTTATGGCTACACCTTC. Its translation is CASSQGEDLTVYGYTF.

The chain couples TRBV12-3 or TRBV12-4 to TRBJ2-2; D gene uncertain. The CDR3 loop spans 14 amino acids. Deletions cut 3 bases from V and 6 bases from J, with 11 bases between. The CDR3 is CASSLSPRAGELFF. For the CDR3, the DNA is TGTGCCAGCAGTTTGTCCCCCCGGGCCGGGGAGCTGTTTTTT.

This chain's CDR3 is CASSEERQGYEQYF. The CDR3 DNA reads TGTGCCAGCAGTGAAGAACGGCAGGGGTACGAGCAGTACTTC. The chain links TRBV6-1 to TRBJ2-7; a weak D match, TRBD1 (6 bases). V was cut by 1 base and J by 4 bases, with 11 bases left in between. This CDR3 spans 14 amino acids. Germline V gene lookup returns CDR1 MNHNS and CDR2 SASEGT.